This paragraph covers one TCR beta chain sequence. Primers: 60 Vbeta forward and 13 Jbeta reverse. Profiled with immunoSEQ multiplex PCR; TCRdb holds only in-frame clones, not every one. The sample yields approximately 200,000 clones, 75% to 80% seen once. The sample belongs to a study of cytomegalovirus exposure and HLA in healthy donors. The germline V and J ends were trimmed by 5 bases and 10 bases, with 18 bases remaining between them. The germline V gene encodes CDR1 SGHVS and CDR2 FNYEAQ. The CDR3 is 15 residues long. Sequencing was performed on PBMCs. The TCR comes from a man younger than 35 in good health and CMV-seronegative. This sequence joins TRBV7-6 and TRBJ1-6; D may be TRBD1 (5 bases). The CDR3 reads CASSPEPGGQSPLHF. DNA for the CDR3: TGTGCCAGCAGCCCTGAACCGGGAGGACAATCACCCCTCCACTTT.